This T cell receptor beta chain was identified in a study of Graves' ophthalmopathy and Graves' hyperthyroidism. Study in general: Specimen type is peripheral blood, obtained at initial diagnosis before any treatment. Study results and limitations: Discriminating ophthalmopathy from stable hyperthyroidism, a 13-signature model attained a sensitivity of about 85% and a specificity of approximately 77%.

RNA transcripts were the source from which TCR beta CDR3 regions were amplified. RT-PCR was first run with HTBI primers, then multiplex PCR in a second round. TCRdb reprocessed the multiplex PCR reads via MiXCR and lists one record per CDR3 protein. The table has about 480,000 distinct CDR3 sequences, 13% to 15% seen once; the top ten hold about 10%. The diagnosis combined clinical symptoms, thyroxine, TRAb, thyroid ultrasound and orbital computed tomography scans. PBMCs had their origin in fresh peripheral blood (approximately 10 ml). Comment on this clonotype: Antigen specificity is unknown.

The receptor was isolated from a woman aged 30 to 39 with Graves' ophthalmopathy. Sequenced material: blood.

CDR3 loop: CASSWDRGIYEQYF. CDR3 sequence (DNA): TGTGCCAGCAGTTGGGACAGGGGTATATACGAGCAGTACTTC. The V and J genes are TRBV28 and TRBJ2-7, with 10 bases matching TRBD1. Germline values: CDR1 MDHEN, CDR2 SYDVKM. This CDR3 spans 14 amino acids. V was clipped by 4 bases and J by 4 bases; unmatched bases: 4.